The 8 T cell receptor beta chains given below trace back to one sample, sequenced in a study of cytomegalovirus exposure and HLA in healthy donors. Amplification used 60 Vbeta primers and 13 Jbeta primers. TCRdb's table, derived via immunoSEQ multiplex PCR, lists solely in-frame clones and lacks some. The profile shows about 190,000 clones, approximately 88% of them singletons. The sequenced sample was PBMCs. The receptors were gathered from a boy aged 2 to 9 in good health and CMV-seronegative.

CDR3 sequence: CASSLDAGPYEQYV. The CDR3 DNA is TGCGCCAGCAGCCTGGATGCGGGCCCCTACGAGCAGTACGTC. The rearrangement links TRBV5-1 to TRBJ2-7, with D possibly matching TRBD2 (5 bases). Trimming left V 4 bases short and J 2 bases short, with 13 bases between. Germline loops: CDR1 SGHRS, CDR2 YFSETQ. The CDR3 has 14 amino acids.

The chain recombines TRBV5-8 with TRBJ2-1, with a tentative D call TRBD2 (6 bases). The CDR3 contains 16 residues. Germline CDR1 reads SGHTS; CDR2 reads YDEGEE. Trimming took 5 bases from V and 3 from J, leaving 18 bases between them. Here the CDR3 reads CASSSPGLPLYNEQFF. In DNA form, the CDR3 reads TGTGCCAGCAGTTCCCCGGGACTCCCCCTCTACAATGAGCAGTTCTTC.

J is TRBJ2-3 and V is TRBV2; TRBD2 agrees at 7 bases. V shed 3 bases and J 6 bases; nucleotides not matched to a gene: 6. The germline gives CDR1 SNHLY, CDR2 FYNNEI. The CDR3 is 14 residues long. CDR3: CASSDNSRGDTQYF. The CDR3 DNA reads TGTGCCAGCAGTGACAACTCGCGGGGGGATACGCAGTATTTT.

The chain links TRBV10-2 to TRBJ1-2; TRBD1 is a possible D gene (6 bases). Trimming cost V 4 bases and J 7 bases, with 22 bases left between them. The germline V gene encodes CDR1 WSHSY and CDR2 SAAADI. The CDR3 extends over 16 amino acids. In DNA form, the CDR3 reads TGCGCCAGCAGTGTTTTAAGAGGGGGGGGCGAGGCTGGCTACACCTTC. This sequence encodes CASSVLRGGGEAGYTF.

This clone was observed once. This sequence joins TRBV7-2 and TRBJ1-4; TRBD1 might be the D (5 bases). This CDR3 has 15 amino acids. Germline CDR1 is SGHTA and CDR2 is FQGNSA. V lost 5 bases, J lost 7 bases, and 17 bases lay in between. DNA for the CDR3: TGTGCCAGCAGCACAGATCAGGGCCCGACTGAAAAACTGTTTTTT. Translating it yields CASSTDQGPTEKLFF.

This clone was found once. The CDR3 sequence is CASSSRLAGGPPYEQYF. The CDR3 DNA sequence: TGTGCCAGCAGCTCCCGACTAGCGGGAGGGCCCCCCTACGAGCAGTACTTC. This chain connects TRBV11-2 to TRBJ2-7; 14 bases line up with TRBD2. J lost 2 bases, V lost 4 bases, and 7 bases had no gene match. CDR1 is SGHAT, CDR2 FQNNGV, per germline. The CDR3 has 17 residues.

The chain carries TRBV27 and TRBJ1-5; 9 bases are a match to TRBD1. Germline trimming cut 5 bases from V and 5 bases from J; bases unmatched to any gene: 4. The CDR3 consists of 14 residues. Per germline, CDR1 MNHEY and CDR2 SMNVEV (reference sequence). For the CDR3, the DNA is TGTGCCAGCAGTCCCCGGGACAGGGATCAGCCCCAGCATTTT. Its translation: CASSPRDRDQPQHF.

CDR3 loop: CASSIRVGSTGELFF. The CDR3 coding sequence is TGTGCCAGTAGTATCCGGGTTGGCAGCACCGGGGAGCTGTTTTTT. The genes are TRBV19 and TRBJ2-2; D is ambiguous. CDR1 and CDR2 (germline): LNHDA, SQIVND (reference sequence). The V end was cut by 3 bases, the J end by 4 bases, with 12 bases between. The CDR3 consists of 15 residues.